This entry describes one T cell receptor (beta chain). What antigen it recognizes has not been identified. The input lacks base qualities; no much larger clone sits a single base away. Measured from the cysteine to the phenylalanine, the CDR3 is 16 residues long. Left in the record is the CDR3 DNA by itself, 48 bases read in frame from the first base. The CDR1 and CDR2 encoded by the germline V gene are SGHAT and FQNNGV. V is reduced by 4 bases and J by 4 bases, leaving a spacing of 19 bases between them. TCR beta CDR3 regions were amplified from RNA transcripts. The first round of RT-PCR for the TCR CDR3 was performed with the HTBI primer set and the Qiagen OneStep RT-PCR kit. A second multiplex PCR round built the libraries, followed by size selection and purification. The libraries were sequenced on an Illumina HiSeq2000 using paired-end 100 bp reads. The paper's data handling went like this. SOAPnuke was used to process the raw data, with reads discarded if the reads contained adapters or uncalled bases, had a mean Phred below 15, or lacked an exact constant-primer or identifier match. High-quality paired reads were merged using COPE v1.2.5, and each unique nucleotide sequence was defined as a clonotype. MiTCR v1.1 was used to align the clonotypes against IMGT TRBV, TRBD and TRBJ reference segments. The analysis was restricted to V-J combinations with a frequency above 0.0001, which together covered about 99% of the repertoires. The TCS score was defined as the ratio of F50 (clonal expansion) to E x V (chaos), calculated using BLOSUM62-based TCRdist between CDR3 peptides within each V-J. Welch's t-statistics and random forest reduced 450 to 600 V-J features to 10 to 15, which were used in a naive Bayes classifier (R e1071). TCRdb reran the public reads through fastp at Q25 and MiXCR, keeping productive beta chains. CDR3 protein sequences are deduplicated, and each keeps its most common genes and DNA. TCRdb's processing, not the authors' own work, is the source of the V and J calls. The sample table lists fewer than 650,000 distinct CDR3 sequences, around 15% of them with a count of one. Approximately 15% of the sample is taken by the ten largest.

This sample was included in a study of T cells in Graves' hyperthyroidism and ophthalmopathy (dated by TCRdb to about 2019). Turning to the overall study: Peripheral blood was collected at initial diagnosis, before any treatment. To identify TCR V-J signatures that set the groups apart, the researchers used a discovery cohort of about a hundred patients, made up of roughly 45 with Graves' ophthalmopathy and 55 to 65 with stable Graves' hyperthyroidism. Prospective prediction of ophthalmopathy was tested in an independent validation cohort consisting of under 20 hyperthyroidism patients and around 16 patients who later progressed to ophthalmopathy. The 95 to 100 discovery patients were randomly divided into training and test sets at a 7:3 ratio. In addition, the study compared T-cell repertoires in thyroid tissue and in blood from five or six Graves' hyperthyroidism patients. Once sampling was done, hyperthyroidism patients were given methimazole at a starting dose of 30 mg daily, whereas ophthalmopathy patients were given high-dose intravenous methylprednisolone. The paper reports TCR Vbeta CDR3 sequencing of approximately 140 peripheral blood samples: under 45 ophthalmopathy, roughly 74 hyperthyroidism and approximately 17 progressor patients. Study-wide findings and limitations: Sample size was not statistically predetermined, and blinding of investigators to group allocation was not performed. Ophthalmopathy was separated from stable hyperthyroidism by a 13 V-J signature model, with around 90% sensitivity and about 81% specificity obtained in cross-validation and 80%/75% obtained in testing. In validation, progression to ophthalmopathy was predicted by the model with around 71% sensitivity and around 75% specificity, a median of 6.5 months before onset. Most expanded thyroid clonotypes (frequency above 0.001) were also detected in blood, a finding suggesting that blood repertoires may reflect thyroid immune responses.

Stable Graves' hyperthyroidism was defined as the absence of progression to ophthalmopathy over 18 months of follow-up. The hyperthyroidism patients were between 18 and 65 years old and newly diagnosed, with a disease duration of less than 2 months. The study excluded patients with uncontrolled infections, other autoimmune diseases, pregnancy or lactation. Diagnoses were based on clinical symptoms, serum thyroxine and TRAb, thyroid ultrasound and orbital computed tomography. PBMCs were isolated from 7.5 to 10 ml of fresh peripheral blood by Ficoll-Paque density gradient centrifugation. Total RNA was extracted with Trizol reagent, and quality was checked on an Agilent 2100 Bioanalyzer.

The receptor's source is a woman in her thirties or forties with Graves' hyperthyroidism. The chain is encoded by TRBV11-2 joined to TRBJ1-1; the best D guess is TRBD1, with 5 bases matching. Sequenced: blood. The nucleotide sequence is given as TGTGCCAGCAGCTCCCGGGGGACGGGGATAGGCACTGAAGCTTTCTTT. Translated, it reads CASSSRGTGIGTEAFF.